The present T cell receptor delta chain was sequenced within a study of gamma-delta T cells after stem cell transplantation. This CDR3 comprises 14 residues. Germline-derived CDR1 and CDR2 are GEAIGNYY and EKD. A remark on this clone: One junction end disagrees with the germline gene, perhaps due to a read error.

TCRdb re-processed the RT-PCR reads using CATT. The table lists some 2,100 delta-chain clones, about 1.9% of them singletons. Sequenced: gamma-delta T cells. The rearrangement links TRDV2 to TRDJ1; D is uncertain. This TCR was recovered from a human donor. It is not recorded whose cells these are; they may come from a transplant donor. CDR3 loop: CATAGFKTTDKLIF. In DNA form, the CDR3 reads TGTGCCACCGCGGGGTTTAAGACCACCGACAAACTCATCTTT.